Following are 32 T cell receptor beta chains from one sample sequenced in a study of blood T cell repertoires in COVID-19. TCRdb keeps only in-frame clones here, not all; method: immunoSEQ multiplex PCR. The table has about 160,000 clones, 85% seen once; the top ten hold less than 6.5%. Sequenced sample: peripheral blood. Receptor source: a woman in her fifties or sixties with COVID-19, enrolled during active disease.

Comment on this clone: At the DNA level, this CDR3 is encoded by other sequences in the same sample as well. The chain carries TRBV3-1 (or the pseudogene TRBV3-2) and TRBJ2-2, with 7 bases identical to TRBD1. CDR1 and CDR2 from the germline V gene are LGHDT and YNNKEL (reference sequence). This CDR3 region has 16 residues. V lost 1 base and J lost 3; bases outside the gene matches: 5. Here the CDR3 DNA reads TGTGCCAGCAGCCAAGGGGCAGGGGGACACACCGGGGAGCTGTTTTTT. Amino acids: CASSQGAGGHTGELFF.

The CDR3 region has the DNA TGTGCCATCAGAGCTAGCGGGGGGGCAGGGAATGAGCAGTTCTTC. This encodes CAIRASGGAGNEQFF. The chain couples TRBV10-3 to TRBJ2-1; 12 nucleotides align to TRBD2. Germline V CDR1 and CDR2: ENHRY, SYGVKD. The CDR3 is made up of 15 amino acids. Unmatched junction bases numbered 7, after V lost 6 bases and J lost 7 bases.

The chain uses TRBV5-6 and TRBJ1-5; no definite D call. Per the germline V gene, CDR1 is SGHDT and CDR2 is YYEEEE. This CDR3 contains 15 residues. Trimming left V 4 bases short and J 0 bases short, with 11 bases between. CDR3 sequence: CASSRWGVSNQPQHF. The DNA of the CDR3 is TGTGCCAGCAGCCGGTGGGGAGTTAGCAATCAGCCCCAGCATTTT.

The V call is TRBV9, the J call TRBJ1-1; D unresolved. The germline V gene has CDR1 SGDLS and CDR2 YYNGEE. V lost 0 bases and J lost 11, with 14 bases in between. The CDR3 totals 13 residues. The CDR3 DNA reads TGTGCCAGCAGCGTAGCGGGGAGTAGTCCGGCTTTCTTT. Translated: CASSVAGSSPAFF.

The chain links TRBV30 to TRBJ2-7, with 8 bases matching TRBD2. Germline lookup yields CDR1 GTSNPN and CDR2 SVGIG (reference sequence). The V and J ends lost 3 bases and 3 bases, in that order; junction bases with no gene match: 10. This CDR3 spans 15 amino acids. The CDR3 nucleotides read TGTGCCTGGAGCCAGGGAGCGGGGGTAATCTACGAGCAGTACTTC. Protein product: CAWSQGAGVIYEQYF.

This clone showed up just a few times. The V gene is TRBV27, the J gene TRBJ1-5; 8 positions match TRBD1. This CDR3 has 16 residues. With V trimmed by 6 bases and J by 6 bases, 13 bases remained unmatched. Germline V CDR1 and CDR2: MNHEY, SMNVEV (reference sequence). The CDR3 nucleotides are TGTGCCAGCAGCCTTAAGGACAGGGCAAGAACTCAGCCCCAGCATTTT. It yields the protein CASSLKDRARTQPQHF.

This sequence joins TRBV4-1 and TRBJ2-1; D may be TRBD2 (5 bases). Germline V CDR1 and CDR2: MGHRA, YSYEKL. Trimming left V 1 base short and J 6 bases short, with 13 bases between. This CDR3 is 15 amino acids long. The CDR3 sequence is CASSQVGTRVNEQFF. The CDR3 DNA is TGCGCCAGCAGCCAAGTGGGAACTAGAGTCAATGAGCAGTTCTTC.

This chain links TRBV19 with TRBJ1-1; TRBD1 matches at 11 bases. The V segment lost 4 bases and the J segment 6 bases; nucleotides outside the gene matches: 7. This CDR3 is 15 amino acids long. Germline V CDR1 and CDR2: LNHDA, SQIVND (reference sequence). The CDR3 DNA reads TGTGCCAGTAGTACGGACAGGGGGCGGCGGGCTGAAGCTTTCTTT. Encoded protein: CASSTDRGRRAEAFF.

The chain joins TRBV5-6 to TRBJ2-5, with 7 nucleotides matching TRBD1. The germline V gene encodes CDR1 SGHDT and CDR2 YYEEEE. V shed 4 bases and J 0 bases; nucleotides not matched to a gene: 12. The length of the CDR3 is 17 residues. For the CDR3, the DNA is TGTGCCAGCAGCGAATCCGGGACAGTTACGTACCAAGAGACCCAGTACTTC. As protein: CASSESGTVTYQETQYF.

This chain links TRBV14 with TRBJ1-1; TRBD1 aligns across 7 bases. Germline V CDR1 and CDR2: SGHDN, FVKESK. V lost 4 bases to trimming and J lost 1 base; unmatched junction nucleotides: 3. This CDR3 is built from 14 residues. The CDR3 DNA reads as TGTGCCAGCAGCCCTAGACAGGGGAACACTGAAGCTTTCTTT. It yields the protein CASSPRQGNTEAFF. The full variable domain, with the rest looked up from reference TRBV14 and TRBJ1-1, is EAGVTQFPSHSVIEKGQTVTLRCDPISGHDNLYWYRRVMGKEIKFLLHFVKESKQDESGMPNNRFLAERTGGTYSTLKVQPAELEDSGVYFCASSPRQGNTEAFFGQGTRLTVV.

This chain joins TRBV25-1 and TRBJ2-2, with TRBD2 matching over 15 bases. Germline CDR1 MGHDK, CDR2 SYGVNS. The CDR3 has 14 amino acids. Losses at the gene ends were 8 bases for V and 6 bases for J; bases not matched to a gene: 1. CDR3: CASRTSGGAGELFF. The CDR3 region has the DNA TGTGCCAGCCGGACTAGCGGGGGGGCCGGGGAGCTGTTTTTT.

V usage is TRBV28 and J usage is TRBJ1-4; D is unclear. CDR3 size: 13 residues. Germline V gene lookup returns CDR1 MDHEN and CDR2 SYDVKM. V lost 4 bases to trimming and J lost 7 bases, with 10 bases between them. CDR3 DNA: TGTGCCAGCAGTTCTAGGATGGGTGAAAAACTGTTTTTT. This sequence encodes CASSSRMGEKLFF.

This clone was observed a handful of times. The rearrangement links TRBV6-5 to TRBJ1-3, with D possibly matching TRBD1 (6 bases). The germline V and J ends were trimmed by 4 bases and 0 bases, with 13 bases remaining between them. CDR3 size: 16 residues. CDR1 is MNHEY and CDR2 is SVGAGI in the germline V gene. CDR3 residues: CASSFHRVPSGNTIYF. The CDR3 DNA sequence: TGTGCCAGCAGTTTCCACAGGGTTCCCTCTGGAAACACCATATATTTT.

The chain uses TRBV27 and TRBJ2-7, with 8 bases fitting TRBD2. V shed 5 bases and J 5 bases; nucleotides not matched to a gene: 14. CDR3 length: 16 residues. Per germline, CDR1 MNHEY and CDR2 SMNVEV (reference sequence). CDR3 bases: TGTGCCAGCAGTCCCTCAAATCGGGGGGGCCAGAACGAGCAGTACTTC. It is translated as CASSPSNRGGQNEQYF.

This clone occurred once. The chain carries TRBV5-1 and TRBJ2-1, with D possibly being TRBD1 (6 bases). Trimming removed 5 bases at V and 5 bases at J, with 17 bases between. The CDR3 sequence is 15 residues long. The germline gives CDR1 SGHRS, CDR2 YFSETQ. CDR3 DNA sequence: TGCGCCAGCAGAAAATCCGGGACACCAAACAATGAGCAGTTCTTC. Translated, it gives CASRKSGTPNNEQFF.

In DNA form, the CDR3 reads TGTGCCAGCAGCCTACTTACGGGGAGTTACAATGAGCAGTTCTTC. Translated: CASSLLTGSYNEQFF. This chain uses TRBV6-5 with TRBJ2-1, with D possibly being TRBD2 (5 bases). The CDR3 contains 15 residues. Germline V lookup: CDR1 MNHEY, CDR2 SVGAGI. Trimming left V 6 bases short and J 4 bases short, with 16 bases between.

The chain has TRBV28 and TRBJ1-4, with D perhaps matching TRBD1 (5 bases). The CDR3 is 13 residues long. Germline V lookup: CDR1 MDHEN, CDR2 SYDVKM. Trimming shortened V by 2 bases and J by 10 bases, and 11 bases separated the two germline ends. CDR3 nucleotides: TGTGCCAGCAGTTTAACGGGGGGACCAAAACTGTTTTTT. Translating gives CASSLTGGPKLFF.

V is TRBV5-3 and J is TRBJ1-1; tentatively, D is TRBD1 (6 bases). TRBV5-3 counts as an open reading frame of uncertain function. The CDR3 totals 14 residues. The V end was cut by 3 bases, the J end by 3 bases, with 12 bases between. In nucleotides, the CDR3 is TGTGCCAGAAGCTACAGGGTGGGATACACTGAAGCTTTCTTT. Translated, it gives CARSYRVGYTEAFF.

This clone came up once. The V gene is TRBV6-5, the J gene TRBJ1-1; 8 bases map to TRBD1. The CDR3 contains 15 residues. The junction had 11 bases not matched to a gene; V was cut back by 4 bases and J by 7 bases. Germline V gene lookup returns CDR1 MNHEY and CDR2 SVGAGI. The CDR3 DNA sequence: TGTGCCAGCAGTTCAACCGGGACAGGAAGGGGTGAAGCTTTCTTT. Amino acids: CASSSTGTGRGEAFF.

V gene TRBV7-9 combines with J gene TRBJ2-7; TRBD1 agrees at 10 bases. The CDR3 runs to 15 residues. The V and J ends lost 9 bases and 6 bases, in that order; junction bases with no gene match: 14. CDR1 is SEHNR and CDR2 is FQNEAQ in the germline V gene (reference sequence). DNA for the CDR3: TGTGCCAGTTCCTTCGGTTGGACAGGGGGTCGCGAGCAGTACTTC. Translating it yields CASSFGWTGGREQYF. Filled out from reference TRBV7-9 and TRBJ2-7, the complete variable domain reads DTGVSQNPRHKITKRGQNVTFRCDPISEHNRLYWYRQTLGQGPEFLTYFQNEAQLEKSRLLSDRFSAERPKGSFSTLEIQRTEQGDSAMYLCASSFGWTGGREQYFGPGTRLTVT.

The sample holds many counts of this clone. The chain has TRBV10-1 and TRBJ1-2; no firm D call. The CDR3 has 13 residues. Deletions cut 1 base from V and 2 bases from J, with 5 bases between. The germline gives CDR1 WNHNN, CDR2 SYGVQD (reference sequence). CDR3 coding DNA: TGCGCCAGCAGTGAGTTCAAAAACTATGGCTACACCTTC. Residues: CASSEFKNYGYTF.

V gene TRBV13 combines with J gene TRBJ2-7, with 9 bases identical to TRBD1. The CDR3 sequence is 14 residues long. Germline-derived CDR1 and CDR2 are PRHDT and FYEKMQ (reference sequence). V lost 6 bases to trimming and J lost 6 bases; unmatched junction nucleotides: 9. CDR3 in amino acids: CASRKQGARSEQYF. CDR3 in DNA: TGTGCCAGCAGGAAACAGGGGGCTCGGTCCGAGCAGTACTTC.

CDR3 sequence: CASSLIARGEQYF. CDR3 nucleotides: TGTGCCAGCAGCTTAATCGCCCGGGGTGAGCAGTACTTC. V and J are TRBV7-3 and TRBJ2-7; weak D call: TRBD2 (5 bases). Trimming left V 1 base short and J 7 bases short, with 11 bases between. Germline V gene lookup returns CDR1 SGHTA and CDR2 FQGTGA. The CDR3 runs to 13 residues.

The chain couples TRBV7-6 to TRBJ2-5; D unclear. CDR3 length: 11 amino acids. Between the trimmed V and J ends, which lost 3 bases and 6 bases, there was a span of 5 bases. Germline loops: CDR1 SGHVS, CDR2 FNYEAQ. The CDR3 bases are TGTGCCAGCAGCTTTAGCCAGACCCAGTACTTC. The encoded protein is CASSFSQTQYF.

V gene TRBV5-4 combines with J gene TRBJ2-5; D not resolved. V lost 2 bases to trimming and J lost 5 bases, with 7 bases between them. In germline, CDR1 is SGHNT, CDR2 YYREEE (reference sequence). The CDR3 has 12 amino acids. CDR3 in amino acids: CASSFSRETQYF. DNA for the CDR3: TGTGCCAGCAGCTTTTCCCGGGAGACCCAGTACTTC.

V gene TRBV18 combines with J gene TRBJ1-1, with a possible D match to TRBD1 (5 bases). The CDR3 loop spans 15 amino acids. The V and J ends lost 6 bases and 1 base respectively, with 15 bases between them. Germline CDR1 reads KGHSH; CDR2 reads LQKENI. This chain's CDR3 is CASSPPGLSNTEAFF. CDR3 DNA sequence: TGTGCCAGCTCCCCCCCGGGACTCTCGAACACTGAAGCTTTCTTT.

The rearrangement links TRBV7-9 to TRBJ2-7; D is uncertain. This CDR3 has 13 amino acids. From germline, CDR1 is SEHNR and CDR2 FQNEAQ (reference sequence). V lost 5 bases to trimming and J lost 1 base, with 9 bases between them. The DNA for the CDR3 is TGTGCCAGCAGCCCCACCAGTTCCTACGAGCAGTACTTC. It encodes CASSPTSSYEQYF.

The rearrangement links TRBV6-5 to TRBJ1-5; maybe TRBD1 (6 bases). V was trimmed by 0 bases and J by 2 bases, leaving 11 bases between them. Germline V gives CDR1 MNHEY, CDR2 SVGAGI. The CDR3 contains 16 residues. The CDR3 is CASSYSGSGGNQPQHF. The CDR3 DNA sequence: TGTGCCAGCAGTTACTCTGGGTCAGGGGGCAATCAGCCCCAGCATTTT.

The rearrangement uses TRBV30 and TRBJ1-5; TRBD1 matches at 7 bases. This CDR3 is built from 15 residues. Germline assignment: CDR1 GTSNPN and CDR2 SVGIG (reference sequence). J lost 0 bases, V lost 2 bases, and 4 bases had no gene match. In DNA form, the CDR3 reads TGTGCCTGGAGTACAGGGGATTATAGCAATCAGCCCCAGCATTTT. Its protein is CAWSTGDYSNQPQHF.

This chain uses TRBV5-1 with TRBJ1-5, with D perhaps TRBD1 (6 bases). V was pared by 0 bases and J by 4 bases, with 11 bases between. From germline, CDR1 is SGHRS and CDR2 YFSETQ. The CDR3 is 15 residues long. The CDR3 loop reads CASSLDGQYNQPQHF. The DNA of the CDR3 is TGCGCCAGCAGCTTGGACGGACAGTATAATCAGCCCCAGCATTTT.

J is TRBJ2-5 and V is TRBV2; 14 positions agree with TRBD2. Germline CDR1 is SNHLY and CDR2 is FYNNEI. V dropped 6 bases and J dropped 6; count of bases not matched to a gene: 9. The CDR3 loop spans 16 amino acids. CDR3 nucleotide sequence: TGTGCCAGCAGCAATACCGGGACTAGCGGGGGACAGACCCAGTACTTC. Its protein product is CASSNTGTSGGQTQYF. Combining the CDR3 with reference TRBV2 and TRBJ2-5 gives the whole variable domain EPEVTQTPSHQVTQMGQEVILRCVPISNHLYFYWYRQILGQKVEFLVSFYNNEISEKSEIFDDQFSVERPDGSNFTLKIRSTKLEDSAMYFCASSNTGTSGGQTQYFGPGTRLLVL.

This sequence joins TRBV3-1 (or the pseudogene TRBV3-2) and TRBJ1-3; 7 nucleotides agree with TRBD1. The CDR3 is 14 residues long. Germline CDR1 and CDR2: LGHDT and YNNKEL (reference sequence). J was trimmed by 3 bases and V by 3 bases; bases with no gene match: 2. DNA for the CDR3: TGTGCCAGCAGCCATGGGACAGTTGGAAACACCATATATTTT. Encoded protein: CASSHGTVGNTIYF.